What follows are 27 T cell receptor beta chains derived from one specimen sequenced in a study of Ad26.COV2.S vaccination and SARS-CoV-2 variants. Measured with immunoSEQ multiplex PCR; TCRdb has only the in-frame clones, and not every one. The table has 300,000 to 350,000 clones, 86% seen once. Specified treatment: 15 to 20 received Ad26.COV2.S at low or high dose, single or two shots; about 5 received placebo; per-sample allocation not given. Samples came from day 63 after the first vaccine or placebo injection. The source was peripheral blood, collected in a trial of Ad26.COV2.S vaccine versus placebo. These receptors were obtained from a person aged 18-65 years who received the Ad26.COV2.S COVID-19 vaccine or a placebo.

The chain is built from TRBV6-5 and TRBJ2-2; D gene unclear. Trimming shortened V by 4 bases and J by 2 bases, and 8 bases separated the two germline ends. Germline CDR1 is MNHEY and CDR2 is SVGAGI. This CDR3 has 14 residues. The CDR3 DNA follows: TGTGCCAGCAGTTCCCACGATAACACCGGGGAGCTGTTTTTT. It specifies CASSSHDNTGELFF.

The rearrangement uses TRBV3-1 (or the pseudogene TRBV3-2) and TRBJ1-6; TRBD1 matches at 12 bases. V shed 0 bases and J 10 bases; nucleotides not matched to a gene: 10. The CDR3 sequence is 18 residues long. The germline gives CDR1 LGHDT, CDR2 YNNKEL (reference sequence). The CDR3 DNA reads as TGTGCCAGCAGCCAAGATCAAACCGGGACAGGGGGCAAGTCACCCCTCCACTTT. This sequence encodes CASSQDQTGTGGKSPLHF.

This clone showed up just once. The V gene is TRBV24-1, the J gene TRBJ2-2, with D perhaps being TRBD1 or TRBD2 (6 bases each). This CDR3 is 18 amino acids long. The germline V and J ends were trimmed by 1 base and 0 bases, with 14 bases remaining between them. Germline V gives CDR1 KGHDR, CDR2 SFDVKD. CDR3 region: CATSDLRGVTANTGELFF. DNA for the CDR3: TGTGCCACCAGTGATTTAAGGGGGGTCACCGCGAACACCGGGGAGCTGTTTTTT.

The rearrangement uses TRBV14 and TRBJ2-1, with D possibly TRBD2 on 6 matching bases. The germline V and J ends were trimmed by 7 bases and 9 bases, with 13 bases remaining between them. The CDR3 consists of 12 residues. CDR1 and CDR2 (germline): SGHDN, FVKESK. The CDR3, as DNA: TGTGCCAGCAAAATTGGGGGAGGTGAGCAGTTCTTC. It specifies CASKIGGGEQFF.

The chain has TRBV15 and TRBJ1-4, with D possibly matching TRBD1 (5 bases). Germline V gene lookup returns CDR1 LNHNV and CDR2 YYDKDF (reference sequence). The CDR3 contains 15 residues. V was cut by 0 bases and J by 8 bases, with 13 bases left in between. DNA for the CDR3: TGTGCCACCAGCAGAGAGCGGGGCGGGGGAGAAAAACTGTTTTTT. Translated: CATSRERGGGEKLFF.

The V call is TRBV6-6, the J call TRBJ2-7; 9 bases are a match to TRBD1. With V trimmed by 2 bases and J by 4 bases, 6 bases remained unmatched. The CDR3 has 15 amino acids. From germline, CDR1 is MNHNY and CDR2 SVGAGI (reference sequence). The CDR3 protein is CASSYPDRGNYEQYF. The CDR3 DNA sequence: TGTGCCAGCAGTTACCCGGACAGGGGAAATTACGAGCAGTACTTC.

The DNA of the CDR3 is TGCGCCAGCAGCACTCGACAGGTTAGCAATCAGCCCCAGCATTTT. Translation: CASSTRQVSNQPQHF. The chain employs TRBV4-1 and TRBJ1-5; a possible D gene is TRBD1 (6 bases). V was pared by 5 bases and J by 0 bases, with 11 bases between. CDR3 size: 15 residues. The germline CDR1 and CDR2 sequences are MGHRA and YSYEKL.

The V gene is TRBV28, the J gene TRBJ2-5; unclear D gene. The germline CDR1 and CDR2 sequences are MDHEN and SYDVKM. The CDR3 length is 13 residues. V lost 4 bases and J lost 10, with 16 bases in between. Here the CDR3 DNA reads TGTGCCAGCAGTTCAAGGACCACCCTCAACCAGTACTTC. Encoded protein: CASSSRTTLNQYF.

The chain employs TRBV4-1 and TRBJ1-4; TRBD1 matches at 7 bases. Germline V gives CDR1 MGHRA, CDR2 YSYEKL. After removal of 0 bases from V and 7 bases from J, the junction contained 8 bases not matched to a gene. This CDR3 has 16 amino acids. CDR3 in DNA: TGCGCCAGCAGCCAAGATTCGCCCCAGGGGGGTGAAAAACTGTTTTTT. This sequence encodes CASSQDSPQGGEKLFF.

The chain combines TRBV29-1 with TRBJ1-2, with D hard to call. Germline assignment: CDR1 SQVTM and CDR2 ANQGSEA. V was pared by 2 bases and J by 4 bases, with 11 bases between. The CDR3 is made up of 13 amino acids. The CDR3 nucleotides are TGCAGCGTTGAAAAGAGGGAGGGCTATGGCTACACCTTC. The encoded protein is CSVEKREGYGYTF.

The chain couples TRBV28 to TRBJ2-2; 7 positions agree with TRBD1. This CDR3 has 14 residues. V shed 7 bases, J shed 4 bases, and the junction held 6 bases outside the gene matches. The germline V gene encodes CDR1 MDHEN and CDR2 SYDVKM. The CDR3 spells CASTITGVTGELFF. The CDR3 DNA is TGTGCCAGCACAATCACAGGGGTCACCGGGGAGCTGTTTTTT.

This sequence joins TRBV18 and TRBJ2-1; D is undetermined. This CDR3 is 16 amino acids long. Germline CDR1 reads KGHSH; CDR2 reads LQKENI. V lost 3 bases, J lost 7 bases, and 19 bases lay in between. Here the CDR3 reads CASSPIRGDNRNEQFF. In DNA, the CDR3 is TGTGCCAGCTCACCTATCCGCGGAGACAACCGGAATGAGCAGTTCTTC.

The V gene is TRBV2, the J gene TRBJ1-5; D is possibly TRBD1 (6 bases). Germline assignment: CDR1 SNHLY and CDR2 FYNNEI. This CDR3 is built from 15 residues. The V end was cut by 1 base, the J end by 6 bases, with 13 bases between. CDR3 sequence reads: CASSEDGTRGQPQHF. The CDR3 nucleotides are TGTGCCAGCAGTGAAGACGGGACCAGGGGTCAGCCCCAGCATTTT.

The rearrangement uses TRBV5-1 and TRBJ1-1, with TRBD1 matching over 9 bases. Germline CDR1 reads SGHRS; CDR2 reads YFSETQ. J gave up 10 bases and V 4 bases, and 2 bases lay outside the gene matches. The CDR3 spans 11 residues. The CDR3 spells CASSATGGAFF. The CDR3 DNA sequence: TGCGCCAGCAGCGCGACAGGGGGAGCTTTCTTT. The variable domain in full, completed from reference TRBV5-1 and TRBJ1-1, reads KAGVTQTPRYLIKTRGQQVTLSCSPISGHRSVSWYQQTPGQGLQFLFEYFSETQRNKGNFPGRFSGRQFSNSRSEMNVSTLELGDSALYLCASSATGGAFFGQGTRLTVV.

This clone turned up a few times. This chain links TRBV7-3 with TRBJ2-5; tentative D call: TRBD2 (5 bases). CDR1 is SGHTA and CDR2 is FQGTGA in the germline V gene. Trimming took off 5 bases at V and 5 bases at J, with 12 bases between the two ends. The CDR3 loop spans 13 amino acids. This CDR3 is CASSPLASETQYF. The CDR3 nucleotides are TGTGCCAGCAGCCCTCTAGCTAGCGAGACCCAGTACTTC.

The rearrangement uses TRBV11-2 and TRBJ2-1; D unresolved. From germline, CDR1 is SGHAT and CDR2 FQNNGV. Trimming shortened V by 1 base and J by 3 bases, and 10 bases separated the two germline ends. The CDR3 consists of 15 residues. The CDR3 region is CASSLVRDHYNEQFF. CDR3 coding DNA: TGTGCCAGCAGCTTAGTACGAGACCACTACAATGAGCAGTTCTTC.

The V gene is TRBV6-4, the J gene TRBJ1-2; D gene uncertain. Trimming left V 0 bases short and J 4 bases short, with 9 bases between. The CDR3 runs 14 residues. Germline lookup yields CDR1 MRHNA and CDR2 SNTAGT. CDR3 amino acids: CASSDSLQTYGYTF. CDR3 nucleotide sequence: TGTGCCAGCAGTGACTCCTTACAGACCTATGGCTACACCTTC.

The chain uses TRBV7-2 and TRBJ2-5, with TRBD2 matching 9 bases. This CDR3 is 15 amino acids long. From germline, CDR1 is SGHTA and CDR2 FQGNSA. J gave up 5 bases and V 0 bases, and 4 bases lay outside the gene matches. CDR3 sequence: CASSLASGGGETQYF. Written as DNA, the CDR3 is TGTGCCAGCAGCTTAGCTAGCGGGGGAGGTGAGACCCAGTACTTC. Variable domain in full (rest from reference TRBV7-2 and TRBJ2-5): GAGVSQSPSNKVTEKGKDVELRCDPISGHTALYWYRQSLGQGLEFLIYFQGNSAPDKSGLPSDRFSAERTGGSVSTLTIQRTQQEDSAVYLCASSLASGGGETQYFGPGTRLLVL.

The chain uses TRBV27 and TRBJ2-1; 8 bases align to TRBD2. CDR1 is MNHEY and CDR2 is SMNVEV in the germline V gene (reference sequence). The CDR3 extends over 14 amino acids. The J segment lost 9 bases and the V segment lost 3 bases, leaving 7 bases of the junction unmatched. The CDR3 loop is CASSFDGGAGEQFF. CDR3 nucleotide sequence: TGTGCCAGCAGTTTCGACGGGGGGGCCGGTGAGCAGTTCTTC.

This CDR3 reads CASSEKRGNEKLFF. DNA of the CDR3: TGTGCCAGCAGTGAGAAGAGGGGAAATGAAAAACTGTTTTTT. The chain couples TRBV25-1 to TRBJ1-4; a possible D gene is TRBD1 (5 bases). CDR1 is MGHDK and CDR2 is SYGVNS in the germline V gene. This CDR3 contains 14 residues. V gave up 3 bases and J gave up 5 bases, with 10 bases separating them.

This chain joins TRBV28 and TRBJ1-5, with D possibly matching TRBD1 (5 bases). The CDR3 totals 16 residues. Trimming took off 0 bases at V and 1 base at J, with 10 bases between the two ends. The germline gives CDR1 MDHEN, CDR2 SYDVKM. The CDR3 DNA reads as TGTGCCAGCAGTTTATGGGCAGGGCTGAGCAATCAGCCCCAGCATTTT. Translating it yields CASSLWAGLSNQPQHF.

This chain connects TRBV11-2 to TRBJ1-2; D gene ambiguous. The CDR3 extends over 15 amino acids. Germline V gene sequence: CDR1 SGHAT, CDR2 FQNNGV. V gave up 0 bases and J gave up 4 bases, with 12 bases separating them. The CDR3 DNA sequence: TGTGCCAGCAGCTTAGATTTCAGGTATTCCTATGGCTACACCTTC. Translation gives CASSLDFRYSYGYTF.

This clone is a singleton in its sample. V and J are TRBV3-1 (or the pseudogene TRBV3-2) and TRBJ1-5; 9 bases align to TRBD1. V lost 1 base and J lost 10; bases outside the gene matches: 5. The V gene's germline CDR1 is LGHDT and CDR2 YNNKEL (reference sequence). The CDR3 sequence is 14 residues long. CDR3 region: CASSQGTGASPQHF. CDR3 DNA: TGTGCCAGCAGCCAAGGGACAGGGGCTTCTCCCCAGCATTTT.

The J gene is TRBJ2-2, the V gene TRBV18; the D gene is possibly TRBD2 (5 bases). Germline CDR1 reads KGHSH; CDR2 reads LQKENI. This CDR3 is 19 amino acids long. V was pared by 2 bases and J by 7 bases, with 26 bases between. CDR3 loop: CASSPIEIWMSHDYGELFF. The CDR3 coding sequence is TGTGCCAGCTCACCAATTGAGATTTGGATGTCTCATGACTACGGGGAGCTGTTTTTT.

The chain combines TRBV2 with TRBJ1-2; D remains ambiguous. The CDR3 is 11 residues long. V was clipped by 3 bases and J by 3 bases, with 2 bases between them. The germline gives CDR1 SNHLY, CDR2 FYNNEI. In DNA form, the CDR3 reads TGTGCCAGCAGTGAGCACTATGGCTACACCTTC. Its translation is CASSEHYGYTF.

As concerns this clone: A junction end diverges from the germline sequence, so it may reflect a read error. The chain employs TRBV28 and TRBJ1-2, with no clear D. CDR1 is MDHEN and CDR2 is SYDVKM in the germline V gene. This CDR3 contains 12 residues. DNA of the CDR3: TGTGCCAGCAGTTTGGTGACTCAGGAAGTTGCCTTC. Its protein is CASSLVTQEVAF.

The rearrangement joins TRBV5-6 to TRBJ2-7, with a tentative D call TRBD1 (6 bases). The CDR3 is 13 amino acids. CDR1 and CDR2 (germline): SGHDT, YYEEEE. Deletions cut 2 bases from V and 6 bases from J, with 12 bases between. The CDR3 region has the DNA TGTGCCAGCAGCTTTCAGGGGTCGGGCGAGCAGTACTTC. This encodes CASSFQGSGEQYF.